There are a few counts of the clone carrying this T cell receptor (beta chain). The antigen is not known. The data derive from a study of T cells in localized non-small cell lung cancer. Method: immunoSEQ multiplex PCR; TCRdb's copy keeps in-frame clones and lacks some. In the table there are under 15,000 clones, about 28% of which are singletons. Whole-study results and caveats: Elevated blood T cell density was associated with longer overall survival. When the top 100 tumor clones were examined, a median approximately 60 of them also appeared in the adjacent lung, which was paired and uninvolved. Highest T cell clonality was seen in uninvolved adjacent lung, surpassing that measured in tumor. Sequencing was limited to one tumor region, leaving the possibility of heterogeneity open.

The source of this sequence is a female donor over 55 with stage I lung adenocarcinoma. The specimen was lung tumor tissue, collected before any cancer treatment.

The CDR3 nucleotides read TGTGCCAGCAGGACAGGGAGGGCTCTCGATGGCTACACCTTC. As protein: CASRTGRALDGYTF. The V and J genes are TRBV2 and TRBJ1-2; 7 nucleotides align to TRBD1. V lost 6 bases and J lost 6; bases outside the gene matches: 10. The CDR3 extends over 14 amino acids. Germline CDR1 is SNHLY and CDR2 is FYNNEI.